What follows are 32 T cell receptor beta chains derived from one specimen sequenced in a study of blood T cell repertoires in COVID-19 (TCRdb year 2020). Receptor amplification or capture employed the immunoSEQ multiplex PCR assay. Sourced from immuneACCESS, this table was stored by TCRdb with only in-frame sequences that have V and J called. A share of the clones is absent; for the studies checked, an unresolved V gene accounts for under half, and the remainder has no known explanation. The sample table records approximately 99,000 clones; more than 75% of these occur just once. The ten largest clones represent nearly 20% of the sample. The sample taken for sequencing was peripheral blood. The receptors derive from a human donor in a cohort sampled during active COVID-19.

The chain employs TRBV28 and TRBJ2-7, with a tentative D call TRBD2 (6 bases). The V gene's germline CDR1 is MDHEN and CDR2 SYDVKM. Trimming removed 4 bases from V and 0 bases from J, with 19 bases in between. The CDR3 extends over 17 amino acids. CDR3 region: CASSSPRGAKSSYEQYF. Written as DNA, the CDR3 is TGTGCCAGCAGTTCCCCACGCGGGGCCAAGAGCTCCTACGAGCAGTACTTC.

The genes are TRBV3-1 (or the pseudogene TRBV3-2) and TRBJ2-1; 8 bases are shared with TRBD2. The germline gives CDR1 LGHDT, CDR2 YNNKEL (reference sequence). With V trimmed by 2 bases and J by 8 bases, 11 bases remained unmatched. This CDR3 contains 16 residues. The CDR3 DNA reads TGTGCCAGCAGCCAATCCCGGGGGGGGGTTGGGGATGAGCAGTTCTTC. This translates into CASSQSRGGVGDEQFF.

This clone was counted a single time. This rearrangement joins TRBV6-5 to TRBJ1-2; the D gene is possibly TRBD1 (6 bases). The CDR3 runs 15 residues. V was pared by 6 bases and J by 1 base, with 15 bases between. The germline V gene has CDR1 MNHEY and CDR2 SVGAGI. For the CDR3, the DNA is TGTGCCAGCAGCCCAATCGACAGGAATAACTATGGCTACACCTTC. The encoded protein is CASSPIDRNNYGYTF.

The V gene is TRBV6-2 or TRBV6-3, the J gene TRBJ2-4; weak D call: TRBD2 (5 bases). The ends were cut back, 6 bases at V and 0 bases at J, with 9 bases in the middle. Germline CDR1 and CDR2: MNHEY and SVGEGT. There are 14 residues in the CDR3. CDR3 loop: CASSDGLAKNIQYF. CDR3 in DNA: TGTGCCAGCAGCGACGGACTAGCCAAAAACATTCAGTACTTC.

The rearrangement joins TRBV6-5 to TRBJ1-2; 9 nucleotides line up with TRBD1. Germline loops: CDR1 MNHEY, CDR2 SVGAGI. The CDR3 is 15 amino acids. The V and J ends lost 7 bases and 5 bases, in that order; junction bases with no gene match: 11. The chain's CDR3 is CASTTLTGGGYGYTF. CDR3 in DNA: TGTGCCAGCACGACCCTCACAGGGGGCGGTTATGGCTACACCTTC.

This clone has more than one count but fewer than ten. CDR3 protein: CASSRGTGGDGYTF. CDR3 DNA: TGTGCCAGTAGCCGAGGGACAGGGGGCGATGGCTACACCTTC. The V gene is TRBV19, the J gene TRBJ1-2, with TRBD1 identical over 12 bases. The V gene's germline CDR1 is LNHDA and CDR2 SQIVND (reference sequence). Germline trimming cut 6 bases from V and 6 bases from J; bases unmatched to any gene: 5. The CDR3 runs to 14 residues.

The J gene is TRBJ2-7, the V gene TRBV27; a possible D gene is TRBD2 (5 bases). CDR3 size: 13 residues. CDR1 is MNHEY, CDR2 SMNVEV, per germline (reference sequence). Trimming removed 6 bases at V and 3 bases at J, with 12 bases between. CDR3 sequence reads: CASSRGSFYEQYF. In nucleotides, the CDR3 is TGTGCCAGCAGCAGAGGGTCTTTCTACGAGCAGTACTTC.

This chain links TRBV15 with TRBJ1-4; 7 nucleotides agree with TRBD1. The CDR3 runs 15 residues. With 0 bases clipped from V and 3 bases from J, the junction kept 1 base outside the gene matches. Germline lookup yields CDR1 LNHNV and CDR2 YYDKDF (reference sequence). CDR3 coding DNA: TGTGCCACCAGCAGAGATGGACAGGCTAATGAAAAACTGTTTTTT. As protein: CATSRDGQANEKLFF.

The V and J genes are TRBV28 and TRBJ2-1; D gene uncertain. The germline V gene has CDR1 MDHEN and CDR2 SYDVKM. V was pared by 5 bases and J by 9 bases, with 20 bases between. The CDR3 consists of 15 residues. The CDR3 region has the DNA TGTGCCAGCAGTCGCTTAGTAACATTTGGCGGTGAGCAGTTCTTC. The encoded protein is CASSRLVTFGGEQFF.

CDR3 protein: CASSGGLAGVRETQYF. CDR3 DNA: TGTGCCAGCAGTGGGGGACTAGCGGGAGTTCGGGAGACCCAGTACTTC. The chain carries TRBV28 and TRBJ2-5; TRBD2 agrees at 14 bases. The CDR3 runs 16 residues. CDR1 and CDR2 (germline): MDHEN, SYDVKM. V lost 5 bases and J lost 5; bases outside the gene matches: 7.

This chain connects TRBV19 to TRBJ2-2; a possible D gene is TRBD2 (5 bases). Trimming pared 3 bases from V and 3 bases from J, leaving 20 bases between. CDR1 LNHDA and CDR2 SQIVND come from the germline V gene (reference sequence). This CDR3 has 18 amino acids. CDR3: CASSIFTVGGPDTGELFF. In DNA, the CDR3 is TGTGCCAGTAGTATTTTCACAGTAGGAGGTCCGGACACCGGGGAGCTGTTTTTT.

This sequence joins TRBV29-1 and TRBJ2-7; a weak D match, TRBD2 (6 bases). This CDR3 is 13 amino acids long. The germline V and J ends were trimmed by 0 bases and 3 bases, with 9 bases remaining between them. Germline lookup yields CDR1 SQVTM and CDR2 ANQGSEA. CDR3 in amino acids: CSVEEGSGYEQYF. The CDR3 DNA follows: TGCAGCGTTGAAGAGGGTAGCGGCTACGAGCAGTACTTC.

V and J are TRBV5-1 and TRBJ2-3; perhaps TRBD2 as D (7 bases). This CDR3 is 14 amino acids long. The germline V gene encodes CDR1 SGHRS and CDR2 YFSETQ. The germline V and J ends were trimmed by 4 bases and 5 bases, with 14 bases remaining between them. CDR3 in amino acids: CASSPGGGEDTQYF. The CDR3 DNA reads as TGCGCCAGCAGCCCGGGGGGCGGGGAAGATACGCAGTATTTT. Full variable domain (rest looked up from reference TRBV5-1 and TRBJ2-3): KAGVTQTPRYLIKTRGQQVTLSCSPISGHRSVSWYQQTPGQGLQFLFEYFSETQRNKGNFPGRFSGRQFSNSRSEMNVSTLELGDSALYLCASSPGGGEDTQYFGPGTRLTVL.

The chain combines TRBV11-1 with TRBJ2-7; the D gene is possibly TRBD1 (5 bases). Between the trimmed V and J ends, which lost 7 bases and 5 bases, there was a span of 15 bases. Germline CDR1 SGHAT, CDR2 FQDESV (reference sequence). CDR3 length: 13 amino acids. The CDR3 sequence: CASTTVQGNEQYF. Here the CDR3 DNA reads TGTGCCAGCACCACGGTCCAGGGAAACGAGCAGTACTTC.

The rearrangement joins TRBV12-1 to TRBJ2-1; the D segment call TRBD2 is taken from the table without a DNA check. TRBV12-1 is given as a pseudogene. This CDR3 spans 15 amino acids. The CDR3 DNA follows: TGTGCCAGCAGCCCAGACTGCTACTCCTACAATGAGCAGTTCTTC. Its protein is CASSPDCYSYNEQFF.

The gene calls are TRBV5-1 and TRBJ1-6, with no clear D. V lost 4 bases, J lost 8 bases, and 10 bases lay in between. The CDR3 contains 13 residues. The germline V gene encodes CDR1 SGHRS and CDR2 YFSETQ. The CDR3 nucleotides read TGCGCCAGCAGCCTCGCGGGGTATTCACCCCTCCACTTT. Residues: CASSLAGYSPLHF.

This clone has just a few counts. The V call is TRBV4-2, the J call TRBJ2-7; 10 bases align to TRBD2. Germline V gene data show CDR1 as LGHNA and CDR2 as YNFKEQ. The CDR3 sequence is 15 residues long. V was clipped by 1 base and J by 2 bases; unmatched bases: 2. CDR3 sequence: CASSQVLAGTYEQYF. The CDR3 bases are TGTGCCAGCAGCCAAGTACTAGCGGGGACCTACGAGCAGTACTTC.

The V gene is TRBV2, the J gene TRBJ1-3; the D is unclear. V gave up 8 bases and J gave up 4 bases, with 15 bases separating them. Germline CDR1 is SNHLY and CDR2 is FYNNEI. The CDR3 is made up of 14 amino acids. The CDR3 bases are TGTGCCAGCGGATCTCCCGGCGGAGGAAACACCATATATTTT. This sequence encodes CASGSPGGGNTIYF.

The chain links TRBV6-5 to TRBJ2-2; a weak D match, TRBD2 (5 bases). V was trimmed by 0 bases and J by 4 bases, leaving 9 bases between them. Germline CDR1 and CDR2: MNHEY and SVGAGI. The CDR3 extends over 15 amino acids. The CDR3 DNA sequence: TGTGCCAGCAGTTACTCGGGAGAGGGCACCGGGGAGCTGTTTTTT. Residues: CASSYSGEGTGELFF.

The rearrangement links TRBV9 to TRBJ1-1, with 8 bases matching TRBD1. The CDR3 loop spans 14 amino acids. The germline gives CDR1 SGDLS, CDR2 YYNGEE. Germline trimming cut 4 bases from V and 5 bases from J; bases unmatched to any gene: 7. The CDR3 region has the DNA TGTGCCAGCAGCTTGGGACAGGTTGGGACTGAAGCTTTCTTT. Translation gives CASSLGQVGTEAFF.

This clone was recorded only once. The chain joins TRBV9 to TRBJ1-2; perhaps TRBD1 as D (6 bases). The CDR3 length is 14 residues. CDR1 and CDR2 from the germline V gene are SGDLS and YYNGEE. The V gene lost 3 bases and the J gene lost 8 bases, with 17 bases spanning the gap. Here the CDR3 DNA reads TGTGCCAGCAGCGCGTTCTTCACAGGGTACGGCTACACCTTC. This translates into CASSAFFTGYGYTF.

This clone was seen more than once but under ten times. The chain carries TRBV7-2 and TRBJ2-1; 10 bases map to TRBD2. This CDR3 comprises 11 residues. The germline V gene has CDR1 SGHTA and CDR2 FQGNSA. V lost 4 bases to trimming and J lost 14 bases; unmatched junction nucleotides: 2. CDR3 bases: TGTGCCAGCAGCTCCAGCGGGGGGGAGTTCTTC. It yields the protein CASSSSGGEFF.

The CDR3 DNA reads TGTGCCAGCAGCCAGGCTCGAACGGAGAGGCAGTATTTT. Encoded protein: CASSQARTERQYF. The chain recombines TRBV3-1 (or the pseudogene TRBV3-2) with TRBJ2-3; D uncertain. This CDR3 spans 13 amino acids. V was clipped by 3 bases and J by 11 bases, with 15 bases between them. Germline lookup yields CDR1 LGHDT and CDR2 YNNKEL (reference sequence).

The chain joins TRBV27 to TRBJ1-1; D is unresolved. From germline, CDR1 is MNHEY and CDR2 SMNVEV (reference sequence). There are 13 residues in the CDR3. Trimming took off 4 bases at V and 3 bases at J, with 9 bases between the two ends. The CDR3 DNA sequence: TGTGCCAGCAGTTACAGCGGGGACACTGAAGCTTTCTTT. Its protein is CASSYSGDTEAFF.

The gene calls are TRBV4-3 and TRBJ2-3; 13 nucleotides line up with TRBD2. Germline V gene data show CDR1 as LGHNA and CDR2 as YSLEER. This CDR3 spans 18 amino acids. The ends lost 4 bases at V and 0 bases at J; junction bases unmatched: 7. The CDR3 sequence: CASSRGLAGVGSTDTQYF. The CDR3 DNA reads as TGCGCCAGCAGCCGAGGACTAGCGGGAGTGGGAAGCACAGATACGCAGTATTTT.

This sequence joins TRBV12-3 or TRBV12-4 and TRBJ1-3; D ambiguous. Deletions cut 4 bases from V and 8 bases from J, with 9 bases between. CDR3 size: 12 residues. The CDR3 reads CASSSLGDTIYF. As DNA, the CDR3 is TGTGCCAGCAGTTCCCTCGGGGACACCATATATTTT.

The genes are TRBV7-3 and TRBJ2-7; 7 bases are shared with TRBD2. The CDR3 runs 15 residues. Germline V gene sequence: CDR1 SGHTA, CDR2 FQGTGA. After removal of 4 bases from V and 4 bases from J, the junction contained 10 bases not matched to a gene. This chain's CDR3 is CASSSNPSGSYEQYF. CDR3 coding DNA: TGTGCCAGCAGCTCTAACCCTAGCGGATCTTACGAGCAGTACTTC.

CDR3 nucleotides: TGTGCCAGCAGTTTTGGGGACAGTCGGTCCCTCCACTTT. It encodes CASSFGDSRSLHF. The chain couples TRBV28 to TRBJ1-6; 7 bases align to TRBD1. The junction had 7 bases not matched to a gene; V was cut back by 3 bases and J by 14 bases. The CDR3 has 13 amino acids. Germline values: CDR1 MDHEN, CDR2 SYDVKM. Full variable domain (remainder filled in from reference TRBV28 and TRBJ1-6): DVKVTQSSRYLVKRTGEKVFLECVQDMDHENMFWYRQDPGLGLRLIYFSYDVKMKEKGDIPEGYSVSREKKERFSLILESASTNQTSMYLCASSFGDSRSLHFGNGTRLTVT.

The CDR3, as DNA: TGTGCCAGCAGCTTAAGGACCGGCGGGGATACGCAGTATTTT. Its protein product is CASSLRTGGDTQYF. The rearrangement links TRBV11-1 to TRBJ2-3; TRBD2 might be the D (5 bases). Trimming stripped 2 bases from V and 6 bases from J, with 12 bases between. The germline V gene encodes CDR1 SGHAT and CDR2 FQDESV (reference sequence). This CDR3 region has 14 residues.

This clone was seen only a few times. This chain uses TRBV7-6 with TRBJ2-5; a weak D match, TRBD2 (5 bases). The CDR3 extends over 15 amino acids. Trimming pared 0 bases from V and 4 bases from J, leaving 12 bases between. CDR1 is SGHVS and CDR2 is FNYEAQ in the germline V gene. The CDR3 DNA is TGTGCCAGCAGCTTAGCCGGATCAAGCGGAGAGACCCAGTACTTC. Protein: CASSLAGSSGETQYF.

The chain employs TRBV19 and TRBJ1-2, with 7 bases matching TRBD1. Germline loops: CDR1 LNHDA, CDR2 SQIVND (reference sequence). With 6 bases clipped from V and 6 bases from J, the junction kept 4 bases outside the gene matches. CDR3 length: 12 amino acids. The CDR3 nucleotides are TGTGCCAGTAGGCCAGGGGGAAATGGCTACACCTTC. Translated: CASRPGGNGYTF.

The chain uses TRBV5-6 and TRBJ2-7; D might be TRBD2 (6 bases). The CDR3 has 15 residues. Trimming left V 4 bases short and J 2 bases short, with 16 bases between. Per the germline V gene, CDR1 is SGHDT and CDR2 is YYEEEE. CDR3 bases: TGTGCCAGCAGCCCTGGCGGCGGGGACCCCTACGAGCAGTACTTC. The encoded protein is CASSPGGGDPYEQYF.